This is a list of T cell receptor beta chains from one sample in a study of blood T cell repertoires in COVID-19. Sequenced by immunoSEQ multiplex PCR; TCRdb stores in-frame clones only, minus some. The data hold just under 75,000 clones, with around four fifths observed a single time. The sample consisted of peripheral blood. The source is a man older than 75 with active or convalescent COVID-19. Each CDR3 is given with its conserved first and last residue. D genes are given only for firm matches. Clone size appears in some rows only: once, few, many, or a class for an expanded clone.

CDR3aa,CDR3nt,j_gene,abundance,v_gene,d_gene
CASSLAQITYNEQFF,TGTGCCAGCAGTTTGGCACAGATTACGTACAATGAGCAGTTCTTC,TRBJ2-1,few,TRBV28,.
CSTGGGVNQPQHF,TGCAGCACTGGAGGGGGCGTGAATCAGCCCCAGCATTTT,TRBJ1-5,.,TRBV29-1,TRBD1
CSVLAGGWNEQFF,TGCAGCGTCCTAGCGGGAGGTTGGAATGAGCAGTTCTTC,TRBJ2-1,.,TRBV29-1,TRBD2
CASSSDGTRPADTQYF,TGTGCCAGCAGTTCCGACGGGACTCGCCCAGCAGATACGCAGTATTTT,TRBJ2-3,.,TRBV6-2/TRBV6-3,.
CASSERGETQYF,TGTGCCAGCAGTGAACGAGGAGAGACCCAGTACTTC,TRBJ2-5,.,TRBV6-1,.
CASSIVAGGPNEQFF,TGTGCCAGTAGTATTGTGGCGGGGGGACCCAATGAGCAGTTCTTC,TRBJ2-1,.,TRBV19,TRBD2
CASSIGTVNTGELFF,TGTGCCAGTAGTATAGGGACAGTGAACACCGGGGAGCTGTTTTTT,TRBJ2-2,.,TRBV19,.
CASSLSLAGGQETQYF,TGCGCCAGCAGCTTGAGTCTAGCGGGGGGCCAAGAGACCCAGTACTTC,TRBJ2-5,.,TRBV5-1,TRBD2
CASASSGRELQETQYF,TGTGCCAGTGCGTCTAGCGGGAGGGAATTACAAGAGACCCAGTACTTC,TRBJ2-5,.,TRBV19,TRBD2
CASRTGEAAGYTF,TGTGCCAGCAGGACCGGGGAAGCAGCCGGCTACACCTTC,TRBJ1-2,.,TRBV6-5,.
CASSLAGQRSYNEQFF,TGTGCCAGCAGCTTAGCCGGACAGCGATCCTACAATGAGCAGTTCTTC,TRBJ2-1,.,TRBV11-2,.
CASNRDFQETQYF,TGCGCCAGCAATAGGGACTTCCAAGAGACCCAGTACTTC,TRBJ2-5,.,TRBV5-1,.
CASSLWAQNTEAFF,TGTGCCAGCAGTTTATGGGCCCAGAACACTGAAGCTTTCTTT,TRBJ1-1,.,TRBV28,.
CASSSGTYEETQYF,TGTGCCAGCAGCTCCGGGACTTATGAAGAGACCCAGTACTTC,TRBJ2-5,.,TRBV7-8,.
CASSPADWNTIYF,TGTGCCAGCTCACCCGCAGATTGGAACACCATATATTTT,TRBJ1-3,.,TRBV18,.
CASSQGQESDTQYF,TGTGCCAGCAGTCAAGGACAGGAGTCAGATACGCAGTATTTT,TRBJ2-3,.,TRBV6-1,TRBD1
CASSLEGRGRETQYF,TGTGCCAGCAGCTTAGAGGGCAGGGGGCGGGAGACCCAGTACTTC,TRBJ2-5,.,TRBV7-2,TRBD1
CASSFGGAGTEAFF,TGTGCCAGCAGTTTCGGTGGAGCCGGCACTGAAGCTTTCTTT,TRBJ1-1,.,TRBV27,.
CASSIVGQGSTGELFF,TGTGCCAGTAGTATTGTCGGCCAGGGGAGCACCGGGGAGCTGTTTTTT,TRBJ2-2,.,TRBV19,.
CASGLAMGGWRPQHF,TGTGCTAGTGGTTTGGCAATGGGGGGGTGGAGGCCCCAGCATTTT,TRBJ1-5,.,TRBV12-5,.
CASSRNQETQYF,TGTGCCAGCTCGCGCAATCAAGAGACCCAGTACTTC,TRBJ2-5,once,TRBV18,.
CASSQDQAGAISGNTIYF,TGTGCCAGCAGCCAAGATCAGGCAGGGGCGATCTCTGGAAACACCATATATTTT,TRBJ1-3,.,TRBV4-2,.
CASSFTPPYGYTF,TGTGCCAGCAGTTTTACTCCCCCCTATGGCTACACCTTC,TRBJ1-2,.,TRBV7-8,.
CASSSPERRGTDTQYF,TGTGCCAGCAGCTCACCCGAAAGGAGGGGAACAGATACGCAGTATTTT,TRBJ2-3,.,TRBV5-4,.
CASSLGQGAWNEQFF,TGTGCCAGCAGCTTGGGACAGGGGGCATGGAATGAGCAGTTCTTC,TRBJ2-1,.,TRBV5-5,TRBD1
CAWSAGGDYGYTF,TGTGCCTGGAGTGCTGGGGGCGACTATGGCTACACCTTC,TRBJ1-2,.,TRBV30,.
CASSFYRDTQETQYF,TGTGCCAGCAGCTTCTATAGGGACACCCAAGAGACCCAGTACTTC,TRBJ2-5,.,TRBV11-2,.
CAWSVNPGQGQPQHF,TGTGCCTGGAGTGTAAATCCGGGACAGGGTCAGCCCCAGCATTTT,TRBJ1-5,.,TRBV30,TRBD1
CASSLTVTGELFF,TGTGCCAGCAGCTTGACAGTGACCGGGGAGCTGTTTTTT,TRBJ2-2,.,TRBV5-4,.
CASSTTGNSNQPQHF,TGTGCCAGCTCAACTACAGGGAATAGCAATCAGCCCCAGCATTTT,TRBJ1-5,.,TRBV18,.
CASSPYRGLPYEQYF,TGTGCCAGCAGCCCGTACAGGGGACTTCCCTACGAGCAGTACTTC,TRBJ2-7,once,TRBV11-2,.
CASSLVSPGTVSYEQYF,TGCGCCAGCAGCTTGGTTTCCCCCGGGACAGTATCCTACGAGCAGTACTTC,TRBJ2-7,.,TRBV5-1,TRBD1
CASSSGQDTEAFF,TGCGCCAGCAGCTCTGGACAGGACACTGAAGCTTTCTTT,TRBJ1-1,.,TRBV5-1,TRBD1
CASSLTQAYNEQFF,TGTGCCAGCAGCTTAACCCAGGCTTACAATGAGCAGTTCTTC,TRBJ2-1,.,TRBV7-2,.
CASSESWEGDEQFF,TGCGCCAGCAGCGAGTCCTGGGAGGGCGATGAGCAGTTCTTC,TRBJ2-1,.,TRBV5-1,TRBD2
CASSLVSGQGISFF,TGTGCCAGCAGTTTAGTTAGTGGGCAGGGAATATCTTTCTTT,TRBJ1-1,.,TRBV28,.
CASSPQYEQFF,TGTGCCAGCAGCCCCCAGTATGAGCAGTTCTTC,TRBJ2-1,.,TRBV6-2/TRBV6-3,.
CASSPDSCYEQYF,TGTGCCAGCAGCCCCGACAGCTGCTACGAGCAGTACTTC,TRBJ2-7,.,TRBV11-3,.
CASSSGGWNTEAFF,TGTGCCAGCAGCTCGGGGGGCTGGAACACTGAAGCTTTCTTT,TRBJ1-1,once,TRBV7-8,.
CASSRTSLPVGELFF,TGTGCCAGCAGCAGGACATCTCTACCCGTCGGGGAGCTGTTTTTT,TRBJ2-2,.,TRBV28,.
CAISSGAQTEAFF,TGTGCCATCTCCTCAGGCGCGCAGACTGAAGCTTTCTTT,TRBJ1-1,.,TRBV10-3,.
CASSLGSRTPYGYTF,TGTGCCAGCAGCTTGGGGTCTAGGACTCCCTATGGCTACACCTTC,TRBJ1-2,.,TRBV5-6,.
CASSLAAYGADTQYF,TGTGCCAGCAGCTTAGCCGCCTATGGGGCCGATACGCAGTATTTT,TRBJ2-3,.,TRBV7-2,.
CASSRDRGRGTEAFF,TGTGCCAGTAGTAGGGACAGGGGAAGAGGCACTGAAGCTTTCTTT,TRBJ1-1,.,TRBV19,TRBD1
CASGLGRGRYNEQFF,TGTGCTAGTGGTTTAGGTCGAGGGCGGTACAATGAGCAGTTCTTC,TRBJ2-1,.,TRBV12-5,.
CASSLGQYEQYF,TGCGCCAGCAGCTTGGGGCAGTACGAGCAGTACTTC,TRBJ2-7,.,TRBV5-1,.
CASSLASTYSVNEQFF,TGCGCCAGCAGCTTGGCTTCGACTTACTCTGTCAATGAGCAGTTCTTC,TRBJ2-1,.,TRBV5-1,.
CASSTGLAAEQYF,TGTGCCAGCAGTACCGGACTAGCAGCCGAGCAGTACTTC,TRBJ2-7,.,TRBV2,TRBD2